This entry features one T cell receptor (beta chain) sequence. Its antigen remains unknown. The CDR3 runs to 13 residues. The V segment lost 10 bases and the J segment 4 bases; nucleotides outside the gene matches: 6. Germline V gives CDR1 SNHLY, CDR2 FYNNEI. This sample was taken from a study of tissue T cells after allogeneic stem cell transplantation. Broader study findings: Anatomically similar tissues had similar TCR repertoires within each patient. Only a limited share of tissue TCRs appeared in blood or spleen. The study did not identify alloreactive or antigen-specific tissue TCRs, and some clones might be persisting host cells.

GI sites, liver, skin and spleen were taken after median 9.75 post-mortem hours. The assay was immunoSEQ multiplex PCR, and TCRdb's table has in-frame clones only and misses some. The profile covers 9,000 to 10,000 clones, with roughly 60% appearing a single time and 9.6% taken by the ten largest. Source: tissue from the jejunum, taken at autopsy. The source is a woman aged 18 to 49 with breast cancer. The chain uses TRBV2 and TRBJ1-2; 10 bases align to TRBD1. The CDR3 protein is CATSTGGVYGYTF. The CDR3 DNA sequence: TGTGCCACTTCGACAGGGGGCGTCTATGGCTACACCTTC.